Detailed here is one TCR beta chain. This clonotype was counted many times. Its antigen target is currently unknown. Base qualities are missing; no much larger clone stands one base away. These data come from a study of T-cell reconstitution after alpha-beta-depleted transplantation in children (dated by TCRdb to the mid-2010s). Turning to the overall study: T-cell immune reconstitution after TCRalphabeta/CD19-depleted allogeneic hematopoietic cell transplantation in children was quantitatively tracked in the study by means of TCR repertoire profiling.

In light of the paper, this sample's treatment or condition label describes: allogeneic hematopoietic cell transplantation with graft depleted of TCRalphabeta T cells and CD19 B cells. TCRalphabeta/CD19-depleted allogeneic hematopoietic cell grafts were given to the transplant recipients, all of whom were children. The method was PCR. Sequencing relied on an Illumina HiSeq 2500. TCR libraries were prepared with molecular barcoding, using unique molecular identifiers to normalize TCRbeta repertoire quantification. The raw public reads went through TCRdb reprocessing: fastp at Q25, MiXCR clone calling, in-frame beta chains kept. Records with the same CDR3 protein are collapsed into one entry carrying the most frequent genes and DNA. The sample records 150,000 to 250,000 distinct CDR3 sequences, 6.3% of which are singletons. The ten largest account for about 4.3% of the sample. The paper's findings and limits, for the study overall: Over the following months the frequencies of hyperexpanded clones went down, and after one year T-cell counts and TCRbeta diversity were mostly credited to newly produced T cells. In some patients, the high TCRbeta diversity seen at day 60 was put down to recipient T cells and intrathymic progenitors that had survived conditioning. The apparently early recovery of alphabetaT-cell counts about two months after transplant reportedly depended on only several hundred rapidly expanded clones that came from non-depleted graft cells.

V is shortened by 0 bases, J by 0 bases, and the region joining them spans 13 bases. The CDR3 sequence holds 17 residues, the cysteine and phenylalanine included. Of all the DNA, just the CDR3 is kept, 51 bases in frame from base 1. CDR1 is given as LGHDT and CDR2 as YNNKEL, both from the germline V gene (reference sequence). Sequenced material: PBMCs, taken before TCRalphabeta/CD19-depleted stem cell transplant. Recombination connected TRBV3-1 to TRBJ2-3; the D segment is perhaps TRBD1 or TRBD2, each sharing 6 matched bases. The TCR sequence derives from a girl in the first two years of life with combined immunodeficiency, due to receive a stem cell transplant. CDR3 protein: CASSQDFSGASTDTQYF. The DNA sequence follows: TGTGCCAGCAGCCAAGATTTTTCGGGGGCTAGCACAGATACGCAGTATTTT.